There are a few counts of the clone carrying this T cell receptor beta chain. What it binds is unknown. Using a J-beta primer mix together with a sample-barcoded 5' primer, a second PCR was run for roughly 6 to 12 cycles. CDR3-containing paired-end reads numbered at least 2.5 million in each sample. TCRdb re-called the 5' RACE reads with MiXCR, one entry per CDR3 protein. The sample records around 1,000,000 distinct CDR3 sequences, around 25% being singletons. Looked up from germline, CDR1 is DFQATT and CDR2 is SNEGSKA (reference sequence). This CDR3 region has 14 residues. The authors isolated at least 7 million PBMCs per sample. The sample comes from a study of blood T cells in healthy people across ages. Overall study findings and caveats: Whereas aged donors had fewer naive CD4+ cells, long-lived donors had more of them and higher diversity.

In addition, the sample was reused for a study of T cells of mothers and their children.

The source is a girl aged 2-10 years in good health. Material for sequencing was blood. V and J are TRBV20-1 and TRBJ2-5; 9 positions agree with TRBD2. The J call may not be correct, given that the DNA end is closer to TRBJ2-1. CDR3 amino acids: CSAPDSGSGNEQFF. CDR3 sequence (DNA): TGCAGTGCCCCGGATAGCGGGAGCGGCAATGAGCAGTTCTTC.